Shown below are 18 T cell receptor beta chains from a single sample sequenced in a study of shared clonotypes between healthy human individuals. The assay was immunoSEQ multiplex PCR, and TCRdb's table has in-frame clones only and misses some. The sample consists of a few million clones, about 92% of them appearing once. Source material: naive CD4+ T cells from PBMCs. Subset given: CD45RA+ positively selected. These TCRs come from a man aged 18 to 29 in good health. Some clones in this sample may be carry-over from other donors' samples.

The chain combines TRBV5-1 with TRBJ1-2, with unresolved D. V lost 1 base and J 6 bases, leaving 22 bases between the germline ends. CDR3 length: 17 amino acids. CDR1 is SGHRS, CDR2 YFSETQ, per germline. CDR3 bases: TGCGCCAGCAGCTTGCTGGCCACCACCAAAGAGACGGATGGCTACACCTTC. Translated, it gives CASSLLATTKETDGYTF.

Comment on this clone: Distinct nucleotide sequences in the sample also encode this CDR3. The chain is built from TRBV6-5 and TRBJ2-7; 9 bases align to TRBD1. V gave up 6 bases and J gave up 2 bases; unmatched junction bases: 5. CDR1 MNHEY and CDR2 SVGAGI come from the germline V gene. The CDR3 length is 14 residues. CDR3 region: CASRRQGGAYEQYF. CDR3 sequence (DNA): TGTGCCAGCAGGAGACAGGGGGGGGCCTACGAGCAGTACTTC.

The rearrangement uses TRBV6-5 and TRBJ1-1; D is undetermined. Germline CDR1 is MNHEY and CDR2 is SVGAGI. CDR3 length: 15 amino acids. Deletions cut 0 bases from V and 5 bases from J, with 13 bases between. Here the CDR3 DNA reads TGTGCCAGCAGTTACTCGGTCCAGGTGGCAACTGAAGCTTTCTTT. It encodes CASSYSVQVATEAFF.

J is TRBJ2-3 and V is TRBV30; TRBD2 might be the D (7 bases). The germline V gene encodes CDR1 GTSNPN and CDR2 SVGIG (reference sequence). The CDR3 consists of 12 residues. V was pared by 5 bases and J by 5 bases, with 11 bases between. The CDR3 loop reads CAWSRGGDTQYF. In DNA form, the CDR3 reads TGTGCCTGGTCGAGGGGGGGAGATACGCAGTATTTT.

On this clone: The same CDR3 also results from other DNA sequences found in this sample. J is TRBJ2-5 and V is TRBV11-3, with 14 nucleotides matching TRBD2. The V gene's germline CDR1 is SGHNT and CDR2 YENEEA. J was trimmed by 4 bases and V by 5 bases; bases with no gene match: 3. The CDR3 totals 15 residues. The CDR3 here is CASSPGLAGGETQYF. Here the CDR3 DNA reads TGTGCCAGCAGCCCCGGACTAGCGGGAGGAGAGACCCAGTACTTC.

The V call is TRBV5-1, the J call TRBJ2-7, with 7 positions matching TRBD2. Looked up from germline, CDR1 is SGHRS and CDR2 is YFSETQ. The CDR3 has 13 amino acids. With V trimmed by 4 bases and J by 2 bases, 3 bases remained unmatched. CDR3 amino acids: CASSRGEAYEQYF. In nucleotides, the CDR3 is TGCGCCAGCAGCCGGGGGGAGGCCTACGAGCAGTACTTC.

This rearrangement joins TRBV19 to TRBJ1-2; TRBD1 aligns across 7 bases. Losses at the gene ends were 4 bases for V and 5 bases for J; bases not matched to a gene: 13. The CDR3 loop spans 16 amino acids. Germline V gene lookup returns CDR1 LNHDA and CDR2 SQIVND (reference sequence). CDR3 amino acids: CASSTLPRGLRYGYTF. The CDR3 DNA follows: TGTGCCAGTAGTACCTTACCGAGGGGGCTTCGGTATGGCTACACCTTC.

The rearrangement uses TRBV30 and TRBJ2-1; no clear D gene. V was pared by 8 bases and J by 15 bases, with 20 bases between. The CDR3 is 11 amino acids. Germline CDR1 and CDR2: GTSNPN and SVGIG (reference sequence). CDR3 residues: CAPSSSAPLFF. The CDR3 DNA sequence: TGTGCCCCCTCAAGTTCAGCGCCCCTGTTCTTC.

The gene calls are TRBV5-1 and TRBJ1-2; D is uncertain. Per the germline V gene, CDR1 is SGHRS and CDR2 is YFSETQ. CDR3 length: 12 residues. The V and J ends lost 4 bases and 7 bases respectively, with 11 bases between them. The DNA of the CDR3 is TGCGCCAGCAGCCCGGACGGGAGTGGCTACACCTTC. Amino acid sequence: CASSPDGSGYTF.

V usage is TRBV10-3 and J usage is TRBJ1-4, with D hard to call. Trimming shortened V by 0 bases and J by 10 bases, and 12 bases separated the two germline ends. Germline V gives CDR1 ENHRY, CDR2 SYGVKD. There are 14 residues in the CDR3. CDR3 DNA: TGTGCCATCAGTGAGTCGACAAGAAACGGAAAACTGTTTTTT. Translating it yields CAISESTRNGKLFF.

This chain links TRBV5-1 with TRBJ1-2; D possibly corresponds to TRBD1 (5 bases). Germline V gene sequence: CDR1 SGHRS, CDR2 YFSETQ. V gave up 1 base and J gave up 6 bases, with 13 bases separating them. This CDR3 has 14 residues. This CDR3 reads CASSLFGAANGYTF. The CDR3 DNA sequence: TGCGCCAGCAGCTTGTTCGGGGCTGCGAATGGCTACACCTTC.

This chain joins TRBV27 and TRBJ2-7, with 11 bases fitting TRBD2. The CDR3 spans 14 residues. The germline gives CDR1 MNHEY, CDR2 SMNVEV (reference sequence). Germline trimming cut 5 bases from V and 5 bases from J; bases unmatched to any gene: 5. Written as DNA, the CDR3 is TGTGCCAGCAGTCCACTAGCGGGAGTAAACGAGCAGTACTTC. Residues: CASSPLAGVNEQYF.

The rearrangement links TRBV10-3 to TRBJ2-1; perhaps TRBD2 as D (5 bases). This CDR3 has 12 residues. Germline V gives CDR1 ENHRY, CDR2 SYGVKD. V was pared by 2 bases and J by 13 bases, with 12 bases between. CDR3 bases: TGTGCCATCAGTGAGAGTGGGGAGCAACAGTTCTTC. It codes for CAISESGEQQFF.

The chain employs TRBV6-1 and TRBJ2-7; D ambiguous. In germline, CDR1 is MNHNS, CDR2 SASEGT. Trimming removed 0 bases at V and 2 bases at J, with 11 bases between. The CDR3 length is 15 residues. Written as DNA, the CDR3 is TGTGCCAGCAGTGAAGCGTGGACCACTGCCTACGAGCAGTACTTC. Its protein product is CASSEAWTTAYEQYF.

The V call is TRBV28, the J call TRBJ1-2, with unresolved D. Germline CDR1 and CDR2: MDHEN and SYDVKM. This CDR3 is built from 12 residues. Trimming stripped 6 bases from V and 3 bases from J, with 8 bases between. CDR3 sequence reads: CASSQTHYGYTF. As DNA, the CDR3 is TGTGCCAGCAGCCAGACCCACTATGGCTACACCTTC.

The genes are TRBV11-2 and TRBJ2-2; 9 nucleotides agree with TRBD1. The V segment lost 2 bases and the J segment 7 bases; nucleotides outside the gene matches: 5. The germline CDR1 and CDR2 sequences are SGHAT and FQNNGV. This CDR3 is 15 amino acids long. CDR3 nucleotide sequence: TGTGCCAGCAGCTTATGGACAGGGGAAGGCGGGGAGCTGTTTTTT. This translates into CASSLWTGEGGELFF.

This clone appeared once. The chain combines TRBV9 with TRBJ1-2, with D possibly matching TRBD1 (5 bases). Germline V lookup: CDR1 SGDLS, CDR2 YYNGEE. The CDR3 totals 14 residues. V gave up 0 bases and J gave up 8 bases, with 14 bases separating them. The CDR3 protein is CASSVVGQGPGYTF. The CDR3 coding sequence is TGTGCCAGCAGCGTAGTGGGGCAGGGTCCCGGCTACACCTTC.

Worth noting for this clone: This specimen includes other DNA sequences encoding the same CDR3. The rearrangement joins TRBV5-1 to TRBJ2-7; D possibly corresponds to TRBD2 (6 bases). Germline V gene sequence: CDR1 SGHRS, CDR2 YFSETQ. The CDR3 is 15 amino acids. V was cut by 4 bases and J by 0 bases, with 14 bases left in between. The CDR3 nucleotides are TGCGCCAGCAGCCTGTCGGGGACTCCCTCCTACGAGCAGTACTTC. This gives the protein CASSLSGTPSYEQYF.